This T cell receptor beta chain emerged from a study of cytomegalovirus exposure and HLA in healthy donors. In the case of this clone: Its antigen is still unknown.

Study results and caveats: Indistinguishable V segments, including TRBV6-2 and TRBV6-3, were excluded.

Germline CDR1 is SGHRS and CDR2 is YFSETQ. The CDR3 extends over 15 amino acids. V was shortened by 5 bases and J by 5 bases, with 14 bases between the two germline ends. Use of 60 Vbeta and 13 Jbeta primers characterized the PCR. Clones were read by immunoSEQ multiplex PCR, and TCRdb kept only the in-frame ones, dropping some. The sample lists 95,000 to 110,000 clones; 60% to 80% were seen once. The rearrangement links TRBV5-1 to TRBJ1-6; D is perhaps TRBD1 (5 bases). Sequencing input: PBMCs. The sequence derives from a man in his sixties in good health and CMV-seropositive. CDR3 region: CASRRGGTDNSPLHF. CDR3 coding DNA: TGCGCCAGCAGGCGGGGGGGTACAGATAATTCACCCCTCCACTTT.